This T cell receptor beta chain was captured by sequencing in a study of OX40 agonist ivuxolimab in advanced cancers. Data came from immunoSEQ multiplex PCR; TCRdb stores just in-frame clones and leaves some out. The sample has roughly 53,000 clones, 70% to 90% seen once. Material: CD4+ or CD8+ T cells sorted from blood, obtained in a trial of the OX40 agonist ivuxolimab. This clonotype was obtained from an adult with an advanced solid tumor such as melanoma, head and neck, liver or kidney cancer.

CDR3 bases: TGTGCCAGCAGCTTCCAGGGTGGGGCTTACGAGCAGTACTTC. Residues: CASSFQGGAYEQYF. The rearrangement uses TRBV7-3 and TRBJ2-7, with a weak D call TRBD1 (5 bases). Germline loops: CDR1 SGHTA, CDR2 FQGTGA. The germline V and J ends were trimmed by 3 bases and 4 bases, with 13 bases remaining between them. The CDR3 sequence is 14 residues long.